What follows describes a single T cell receptor (beta chain). Its antigen remains unidentified. Germline V CDR1 and CDR2: SEHNR, FQNEAQ (reference sequence). The CDR3 is 14 residues long. Germline trimming cut 5 bases from V and 3 bases from J; bases unmatched to any gene: 6. Measured with immunoSEQ multiplex PCR; TCRdb has only the in-frame clones, and not every one. The sample includes 250,000 to 400,000 clones, 88% of them seen just once. This record comes from a study of cytomegalovirus exposure and HLA in healthy donors. Findings and caveats of the study: Most TCR sequences were seen very rarely across donors, but some public TCRs occurred in many. There were about 160 TCR beta chains listed as cytomegalovirus-associated.

The chain links TRBV7-9 to TRBJ1-1; TRBD1 aligns across 7 bases. The material sequenced was PBMCs. The clonotype originates from a man aged 25-45 years in good health and CMV-seronegative. The chain's CDR3 is CASSAGTAYTEAFF. The CDR3 nucleotides are TGTGCCAGCAGCGCAGGGACAGCTTACACTGAAGCTTTCTTT.